One sample yielded the 15 T cell receptor beta chains listed below, sequenced in a study of T cells in Graves' hyperthyroidism and ophthalmopathy. Amplification yielded TCR beta CDR3 regions, with RNA transcripts as the source. HTBI primers were the set used in a first-round RT-PCR of the TCR CDR3. One entry per CDR3 protein results from TCRdb running MiXCR on the multiplex PCR reads. This sample has about 580,000 distinct CDR3 sequences, with approximately 15% found just once. Sequencing input: blood. All receptors come from a woman aged 25-40 years with Graves' hyperthyroidism that later progressed to Graves' ophthalmopathy.

The table lists this clonotype with many counts. V and J are TRBV27 and TRBJ2-2; 8 bases fit TRBD1. This CDR3 comprises 16 residues. Per the germline V gene, CDR1 is MNHEY and CDR2 is SMNVEV (reference sequence). Trimming took 3 bases from V and 4 from J; bases not matched to a gene: 7. Written as DNA, the CDR3 is TGTGCCAGCAGTTTCCCGCAGGGGGCGGGCACCGGGGAGCTGTTTTTT. Amino acid sequence: CASSFPQGAGTGELFF.

In its sample, this clonotype was seen many times. This rearrangement joins TRBV2 to TRBJ2-7; the D gene is possibly TRBD1 (7 bases). The CDR3 totals 12 residues. Per germline, CDR1 SNHLY and CDR2 FYNNEI. Deletions cut 6 bases from V and 4 bases from J, with 10 bases between. The CDR3, as DNA: TGTGCCAGCAGGCAGGGGGGATACGAGCAGTACTTC. This encodes CASRQGGYEQYF.

In its sample, this clonotype was seen many times. The chain uses TRBV9 and TRBJ2-7; 8 bases are shared with TRBD2. With 2 bases clipped from V and 0 bases from J, the junction kept 4 bases outside the gene matches. The CDR3 covers 15 residues. Germline CDR1 SGDLS, CDR2 YYNGEE. The CDR3 DNA sequence: TGTGCCAGCAGCGTGGGACTAGGGAGCTCCTACGAGCAGTACTTC. Translation gives CASSVGLGSSYEQYF.

This chain links TRBV4-1 with TRBJ2-2, with D possibly being TRBD1 (5 bases). The CDR3 spans 13 residues. The ends were cut back, 3 bases at V and 5 bases at J, with 7 bases in the middle. Germline loops: CDR1 MGHRA, CDR2 YSYEKL. The CDR3 sequence is CASSHPGTGELFF. The CDR3 nucleotides read TGCGCCAGCAGCCACCCAGGGACCGGGGAGCTGTTTTTT.

The chain recombines TRBV19 with TRBJ2-7, with TRBD1 as a possible D gene (6 bases). The CDR3 is 15 residues long. Germline CDR1 is LNHDA and CDR2 is SQIVND (reference sequence). V lost 3 bases and J 1 base, leaving 13 bases between the germline ends. The CDR3 here is CASSINTGQSYEQYF. CDR3 sequence (DNA): TGTGCCAGTAGTATTAATACAGGGCAGTCCTACGAGCAGTACTTC.

The gene calls are TRBV6-2 or TRBV6-3 and TRBJ2-5; TRBD2 might be the D (5 bases). Germline V gene data show CDR1 as MNHEY and CDR2 as SVGEGT. The germline V and J ends were trimmed by 6 bases and 2 bases, with 19 bases remaining between them. The length of the CDR3 is 16 residues. The CDR3 DNA reads as TGTGCCAGCAGCCAACCCACTAGTTACCTACAAGAGACCCAGTACTTC. This encodes CASSQPTSYLQETQYF.

In this sample, this clonotype turned up once. The chain employs TRBV11-2 and TRBJ2-5; D unclear. This CDR3 is built from 14 residues. Germline-derived CDR1 and CDR2 are SGHAT and FQNNGV. The V gene lost 0 bases and the J gene lost 11 bases, with 16 bases spanning the gap. The CDR3, as DNA: TGTGCCAGCAGCTTAGACCTCAACCAAGAGCCGCAGTACTTC. Its translation: CASSLDLNQEPQYF.

A word on this clonotype: Just one base apart from a much larger clone, this may be a read error. The chain joins TRBV12-3 or TRBV12-4 to TRBJ1-4; 7 bases are a match to TRBD1. This CDR3 is 15 amino acids long. CDR3 DNA: TGTGCCAGCAGTCTCCGGACAGGCTATAATGAAGAACTGTTTTTT. It specifies CASSLRTGYNEELFF.

This clonotype has just a few counts. The V and J genes are TRBV24-1 and TRBJ2-6, with 8 bases identical to TRBD1. Germline CDR1 reads KGHDR; CDR2 reads SFDVKD. Unmatched junction bases numbered 7, after V lost 4 bases and J lost 0 bases. The length of the CDR3 is 18 residues. CDR3 sequence reads: CATSDQGQEYSGANVLTF. The CDR3 region has the DNA TGTGCCACCAGTGACCAGGGACAGGAGTACTCTGGGGCCAACGTCCTGACTTTC.

This clonotype was counted many times. The V and J genes are TRBV27 and TRBJ1-6; 8 positions agree with TRBD1. V shed 5 bases, J shed 9 bases, and the junction held 9 bases outside the gene matches. Germline values: CDR1 MNHEY, CDR2 SMNVEV (reference sequence). The CDR3 has 15 amino acids. The CDR3 region is CASSPGGAGASPLHF. The DNA for the CDR3 is TGTGCCAGCAGTCCAGGGGGCGCAGGAGCTTCACCCCTCCACTTT.

This clonotype was seen repeatedly, ten times or more. V and J are TRBV29-1 and TRBJ2-5, with D possibly being TRBD1 (5 bases). Germline V gives CDR1 SQVTM, CDR2 ANQGSEA. V gave up 8 bases and J gave up 5 bases, with 12 bases separating them. This CDR3 is built from 11 residues. The CDR3 nucleotides read TGCAGCTCACCTAAGGGGGAGACCCAGTACTTC. It yields the protein CSSPKGETQYF.

This clonotype appeared once. The chain links TRBV5-1 to TRBJ1-1; 7 bases agree with TRBD1. Trimming cost V 0 bases and J 7 bases; bases outside gene matches: 9. CDR3 length: 15 residues. Germline V gives CDR1 SGHRS, CDR2 YFSETQ. CDR3 DNA: TGCGCCAGCAGCTTGGGGGACAGTTTTTTCAGTGAAGCTTTCTTT. This encodes CASSLGDSFFSEAFF.

This clonotype occurred many times. The gene calls are TRBV5-8 and TRBJ2-7; TRBD1 agrees at 9 bases. The length of the CDR3 is 14 residues. J lost 3 bases, V lost 1 base, and 2 bases had no gene match. Germline-derived CDR1 and CDR2 are SGHTS and YDEGEE. The CDR3 loop reads CASSLLTGGYEQYF. For the CDR3, the DNA is TGTGCCAGCAGCTTGCTGACAGGGGGCTACGAGCAGTACTTC. The full variable domain, completed using reference TRBV5-8 and TRBJ2-7, is EAGVTQSPTHLIKTRGQQATLRCSPISGHTSVYWYQQALGLGLQFLLWYDEGEERNRGNFPPRFSGRQFPNYSSELNVNALELEDSALYLCASSLLTGGYEQYFGPGTRLTVT.

This clonotype was seen only a few times. This chain joins TRBV5-1 and TRBJ2-1, with 10 nucleotides matching TRBD2. Germline values: CDR1 SGHRS, CDR2 YFSETQ. V was clipped by 4 bases and J by 4 bases; unmatched bases: 11. The CDR3 is 17 amino acids. The CDR3 sequence: CASSIGLAEPEYNEQFF. DNA for the CDR3: TGCGCCAGCAGCATTGGACTAGCGGAACCTGAATACAATGAGCAGTTCTTC.

V gene TRBV24-1 combines with J gene TRBJ1-1; D unclear. Germline values: CDR1 KGHDR, CDR2 SFDVKD. The germline V and J ends were trimmed by 4 bases and 11 bases, with 13 bases remaining between them. This CDR3 region has 12 residues. For the CDR3, the DNA is TGTGCCACCAGTGACGCGGTTGGGTCGGCTTTCTTT. Translation: CATSDAVGSAFF.